This T cell receptor beta chain was captured by sequencing in a study of long-term antiretroviral therapy in people with HIV. Researchers ran immunoSEQ v3.0 at survey level. Assay used: immunoSEQ multiplex PCR; TCRdb lists only in-frame clones, some missing. The sample contains about 25,000 clones, around 86% of which appear only once. The length of the CDR3 is 16 residues. The V and J genes are TRBV21-1 and TRBJ2-7; TRBD2 reflects the table's D call only, with no check against the DNA. TRBV21-1 has pseudogene status. The TCR comes from a woman aged 25 to 39 with HIV. The sample was unsorted PBMCs, taken 1.9 years after starting antiretroviral therapy. DNA of the CDR3: TGTGCCAGCAGCAAAGGCGGGCCGGTTAACCCCTACGAGCAGTACGTC. Translated: CASSKGGPVNPYEQYV.